A selection of T cell receptor beta chains follows, all from one sample in a study of OX40 agonist ivuxolimab in advanced cancers. Measured with immunoSEQ multiplex PCR; TCRdb has only the in-frame clones, and not every one. Of tens of thousands of clones listed, 91% are singletons. The material was CD4+ or CD8+ T cells sorted from blood, obtained in a trial of the OX40 agonist ivuxolimab. The receptor source for this set is an adult with an advanced solid tumor such as melanoma, head and neck, liver or kidney cancer. Both conserved end residues are part of each CDR3. A D gene is named only where the DNA matches it firmly. The size field is filled for only some rows; it gives once, few, many or a size class.

.	.	TRBV11-2	TRBJ2-7	CASSLAGMSYEQYF	TGTGCCAGCAGCTTAGCTGGGATGTCCTACGAGCAGTACTTC
.	.	TRBV19	TRBJ2-7	CASSIAENSYEQYF	TGTGCCAGTAGTATCGCAGAGAACTCCTACGAGCAGTACTTC
.	.	TRBV30	TRBJ1-1	CAWTPAMNTEAFF	TGTGCCTGGACCCCAGCCATGAACACTGAAGCTTTCTTT
.	TRBD1	TRBV5-1	TRBJ2-7	CASSLQGDEQYF	TGCGCCAGCAGCTTGCAGGGGGACGAGCAGTACTTC
.	.	TRBV7-9	TRBJ2-3	CASYDTGSAAEDTQYF	TGTGCCAGCTATGACACGGGCAGCGCCGCGGAAGATACGCAGTATTTT
.	.	TRBV6-5	TRBJ2-7	CASSYSAGDRDYEQYF	TGTGCCAGCAGTTACTCCGCGGGGGACAGAGACTACGAGCAGTACTTC
once	.	TRBV6-5	TRBJ1-2	CASRGDAFDNYGYTF	TGTGCCAGCAGGGGGGACGCATTCGATAACTATGGCTACACCTTC
.	.	TRBV7-2	TRBJ2-3	CASSLEGTSTDTQYF	TGTGCCAGCAGCTTAGAGGGGACTAGCACAGATACGCAGTATTTT
.	TRBD1	TRBV9	TRBJ2-4	CASSPRTGTAKNIQYF	TGTGCCAGCAGCCCCCGGACAGGGACGGCCAAAAACATTCAGTACTTC
.	TRBD2	TRBV6-5	TRBJ2-3	CASSYWPSGRSDTQYF	TGTGCCAGCAGTTACTGGCCTAGCGGGAGGTCAGATACGCAGTATTTT
.	.	TRBV10-1	TRBJ2-3	CASSESLPDTQYF	TGCGCCAGCAGTGAGTCCCTCCCAGATACGCAGTATTTT
.	.	TRBV15	TRBJ2-6	CATSREQGSGANVLTF	TGTGCCACCAGCAGAGAACAGGGTTCTGGGGCCAACGTCCTGACTTTC
few	TRBD2	TRBV5-4	TRBJ2-5	CASSRLAKETQYF	TGTGCCAGCAGCCGACTAGCGAAAGAGACCCAGTACTTC
once	TRBD2	TRBV19	TRBJ2-7	CASSTSGSFYEQYF	TGTGCCAGTAGCACTAGCGGGAGTTTCTACGAGCAGTACTTC
.	.	TRBV10-1	TRBJ2-3	CASSAWSSTDTQYF	TGCGCCAGCAGTGCCTGGTCTAGCACAGATACGCAGTATTTT
.	TRBD2	TRBV27	TRBJ2-1	CASSLLSSGLSSYNEQFF	TGTGCCAGCAGTTTATTGTCTAGCGGGTTAAGCTCCTACAATGAGCAGTTCTTC
.	.	TRBV6-5	TRBJ2-1	CASSLSPNNEQFF	TGTGCCAGCAGCCTTTCCCCTAACAATGAGCAGTTCTTC
.	TRBD1	TRBV6-5	TRBJ1-1	CASSWPGQNEAFF	TGTGCCAGCAGTTGGCCGGGACAGAATGAAGCTTTCTTT
.	.	TRBV27	TRBJ1-1	CASSLEVGFAEAFF	TGTGCCAGCAGTTTGGAGGTGGGGTTCGCTGAAGCTTTCTTT
.	TRBD2	TRBV29-1	TRBJ2-7	CTGGTDYEQYF	TGCACCGGGGGGACGGACTACGAGCAGTACTTC
once	TRBD1	TRBV4-1	TRBJ1-1	CASSQRVTGGNEAFF	TGCGCCAGCAGCCAAAGGGTGACAGGGGGTAATGAAGCTTTCTTT
.	.	TRBV5-6	TRBJ2-6	CASYSGANVLTF	TGTGCCAGTTACTCTGGGGCCAACGTCCTGACTTTC